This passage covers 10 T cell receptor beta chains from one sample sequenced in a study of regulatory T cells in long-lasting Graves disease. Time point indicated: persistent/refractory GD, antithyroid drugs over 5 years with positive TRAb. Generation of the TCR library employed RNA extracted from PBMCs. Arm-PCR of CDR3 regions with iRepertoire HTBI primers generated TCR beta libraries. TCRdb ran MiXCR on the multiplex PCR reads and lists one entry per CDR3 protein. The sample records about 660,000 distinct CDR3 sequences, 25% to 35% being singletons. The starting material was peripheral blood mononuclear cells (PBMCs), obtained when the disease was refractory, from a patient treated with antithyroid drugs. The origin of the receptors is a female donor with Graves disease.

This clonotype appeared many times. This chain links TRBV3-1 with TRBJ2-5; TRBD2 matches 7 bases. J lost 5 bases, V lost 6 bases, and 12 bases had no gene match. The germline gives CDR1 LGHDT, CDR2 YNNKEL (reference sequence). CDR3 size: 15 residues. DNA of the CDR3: TGTGCCAGCAGTCAATCACAAGGACTAGTCGAGACCCAGTACTTC. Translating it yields CASSQSQGLVETQYF.

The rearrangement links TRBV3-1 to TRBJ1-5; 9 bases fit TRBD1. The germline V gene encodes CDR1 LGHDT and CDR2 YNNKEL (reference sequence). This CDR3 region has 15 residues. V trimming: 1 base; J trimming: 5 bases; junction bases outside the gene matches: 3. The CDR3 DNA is TGTGCCAGCAGCCAAGTGAGGACAGGGGATCAGCCCCAGCATTTT. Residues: CASSQVRTGDQPQHF.

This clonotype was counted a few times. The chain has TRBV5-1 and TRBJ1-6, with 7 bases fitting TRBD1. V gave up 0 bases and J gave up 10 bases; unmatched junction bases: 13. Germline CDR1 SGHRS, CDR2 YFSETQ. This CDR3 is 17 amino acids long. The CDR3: CASSLAPNRGFGSPLHF. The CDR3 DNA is TGCGCCAGCAGCTTGGCTCCTAACAGGGGATTCGGATCACCCCTCCACTTT.

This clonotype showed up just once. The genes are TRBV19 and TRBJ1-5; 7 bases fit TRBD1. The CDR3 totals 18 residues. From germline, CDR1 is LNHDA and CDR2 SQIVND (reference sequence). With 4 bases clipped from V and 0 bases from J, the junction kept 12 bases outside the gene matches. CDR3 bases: TGTGCCAGTAGTAACCGACAAACAGGGGCCAATAGCAATCAGCCCCAGCATTTT. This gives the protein CASSNRQTGANSNQPQHF.

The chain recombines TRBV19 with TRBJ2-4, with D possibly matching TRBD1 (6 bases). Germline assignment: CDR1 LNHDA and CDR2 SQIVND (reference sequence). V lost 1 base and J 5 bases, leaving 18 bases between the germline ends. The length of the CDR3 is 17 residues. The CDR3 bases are TGTGCCAGTAGTATAGCGACAGGCTCCCTCGGAGAAAACATTCAGTACTTC. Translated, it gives CASSIATGSLGENIQYF. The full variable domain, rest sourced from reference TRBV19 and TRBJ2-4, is DGGITQSPKYLFRKEGQNVTLSCEQNLNHDAMYWYRQDPGQGLRLIYYSQIVNDFQKGDIAEGYSVSREKKESFPLTVTSAQKNPTAFYLCASSIATGSLGENIQYFGAGTRLSVL.

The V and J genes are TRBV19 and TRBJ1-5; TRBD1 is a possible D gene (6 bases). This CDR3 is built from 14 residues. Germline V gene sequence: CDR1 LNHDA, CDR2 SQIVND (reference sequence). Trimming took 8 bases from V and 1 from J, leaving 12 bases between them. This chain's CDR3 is CASAWGASNQPQHF. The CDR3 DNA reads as TGTGCCAGTGCCTGGGGGGCGAGCAATCAGCCCCAGCATTTT.

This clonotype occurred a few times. The CDR3 sequence is CASSQSEGPDYGYTF. DNA of the CDR3: TGTGCCAGCAGCCAAAGTGAAGGGCCGGACTATGGCTACACCTTC. The chain links TRBV4-2 to TRBJ1-2, with unresolved D. This CDR3 region has 15 residues. The germline V gene encodes CDR1 LGHNA and CDR2 YNFKEQ. The germline V and J ends were trimmed by 2 bases and 3 bases, with 13 bases remaining between them.

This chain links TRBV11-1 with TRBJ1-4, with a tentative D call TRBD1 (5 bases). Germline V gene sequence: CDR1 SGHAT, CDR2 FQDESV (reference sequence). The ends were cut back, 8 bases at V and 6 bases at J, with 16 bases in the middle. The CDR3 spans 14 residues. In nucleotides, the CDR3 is TGTGCCAGCGGCCGGGGGATCGGTTATGAAAAACTGTTTTTT. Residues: CASGRGIGYEKLFF.

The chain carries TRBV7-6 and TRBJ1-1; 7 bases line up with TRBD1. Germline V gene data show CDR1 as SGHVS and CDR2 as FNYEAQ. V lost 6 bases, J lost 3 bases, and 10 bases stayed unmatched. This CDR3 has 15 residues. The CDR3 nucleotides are TGTGCCAGCAGTCCATTCAGGGGGTTTGACACTGAAGCTTTCTTT. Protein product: CASSPFRGFDTEAFF.

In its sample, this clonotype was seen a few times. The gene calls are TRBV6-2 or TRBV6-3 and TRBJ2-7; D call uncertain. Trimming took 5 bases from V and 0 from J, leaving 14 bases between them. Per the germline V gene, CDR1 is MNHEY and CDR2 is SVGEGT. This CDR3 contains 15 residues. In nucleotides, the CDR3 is TGTGCCAGCAGTGAACCAAGGCCTAGCTCCTACGAGCAGTACTTC. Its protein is CASSEPRPSSYEQYF.